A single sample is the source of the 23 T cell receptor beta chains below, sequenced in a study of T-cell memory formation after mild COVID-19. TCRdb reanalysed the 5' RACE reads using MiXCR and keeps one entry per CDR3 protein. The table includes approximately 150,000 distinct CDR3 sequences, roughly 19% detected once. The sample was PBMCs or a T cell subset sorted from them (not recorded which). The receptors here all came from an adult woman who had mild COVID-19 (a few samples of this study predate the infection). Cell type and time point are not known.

The CDR3 spells CASRHGTGNYGYTF. As DNA, the CDR3 is TGTGCCAGCAGGCATGGGACAGGGAACTATGGCTACACCTTC. The chain employs TRBV5-6 and TRBJ1-2, with 9 bases lining up with TRBD1. V shed 5 bases, J shed 2 bases, and the junction held 4 bases outside the gene matches. This CDR3 spans 14 amino acids. The germline CDR1 and CDR2 sequences are SGHDT and YYEEEE.

CDR3 nucleotide sequence: TGTGCCAGTAGTACTGAGTCGTTGAACACCGGGGAGCTGTTTTTT. Translated, it gives CASSTESLNTGELFF. V is TRBV19 and J is TRBJ2-2; D unresolved. Trimming stripped 4 bases from V and 1 base from J, with 10 bases between. Germline CDR1 reads LNHDA; CDR2 reads SQIVND (reference sequence). The CDR3 extends over 15 amino acids.

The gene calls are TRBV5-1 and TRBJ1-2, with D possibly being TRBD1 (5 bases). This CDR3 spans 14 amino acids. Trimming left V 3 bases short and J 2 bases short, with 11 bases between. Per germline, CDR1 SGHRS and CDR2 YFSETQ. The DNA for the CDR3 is TGCGCCAGCAGCTGGGGCCAGGGCAACTATGGCTACACCTTC. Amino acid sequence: CASSWGQGNYGYTF. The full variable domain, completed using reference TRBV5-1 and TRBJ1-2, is KAGVTQTPRYLIKTRGQQVTLSCSPISGHRSVSWYQQTPGQGLQFLFEYFSETQRNKGNFPGRFSGRQFSNSRSEMNVSTLELGDSALYLCASSWGQGNYGYTFGSGTRLTVV.

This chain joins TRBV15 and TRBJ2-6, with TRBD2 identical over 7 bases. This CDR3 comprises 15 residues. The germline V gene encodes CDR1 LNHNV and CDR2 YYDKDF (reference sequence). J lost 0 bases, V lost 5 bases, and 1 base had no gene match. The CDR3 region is CATSGRDSGANVLTF. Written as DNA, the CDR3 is TGTGCCACCAGCGGGAGGGACTCTGGGGCCAACGTCCTGACTTTC.

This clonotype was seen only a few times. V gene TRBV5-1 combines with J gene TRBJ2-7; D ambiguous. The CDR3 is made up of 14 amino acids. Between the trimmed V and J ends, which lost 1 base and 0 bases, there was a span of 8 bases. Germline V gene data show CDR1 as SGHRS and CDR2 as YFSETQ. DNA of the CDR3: TGCGCCAGCAGCTTGAGGCGGCACTCCTACGAGCAGTACTTC. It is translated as CASSLRRHSYEQYF.

The CDR3 nucleotides read TGCGCCAGCAGCTTAGACCCCACAGGGGACAATTCACCCCTCCACTTT. Its protein product is CASSLDPTGDNSPLHF. The genes are TRBV5-1 and TRBJ1-6; 7 nucleotides agree with TRBD1. The CDR3 has 16 residues. Unmatched junction bases numbered 9, after V lost 2 bases and J lost 7 bases. The germline V gene encodes CDR1 SGHRS and CDR2 YFSETQ. Filled out from reference TRBV5-1 and TRBJ1-6, the complete variable domain reads KAGVTQTPRYLIKTRGQQVTLSCSPISGHRSVSWYQQTPGQGLQFLFEYFSETQRNKGNFPGRFSGRQFSNSRSEMNVSTLELGDSALYLCASSLDPTGDNSPLHFGNGTRLTVT.

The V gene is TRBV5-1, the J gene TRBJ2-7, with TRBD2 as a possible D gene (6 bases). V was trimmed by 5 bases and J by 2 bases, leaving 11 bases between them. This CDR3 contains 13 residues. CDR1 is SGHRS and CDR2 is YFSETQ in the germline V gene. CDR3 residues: CASSSSGPYEQYF. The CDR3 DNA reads TGCGCCAGCAGTTCGAGCGGGCCCTACGAGCAGTACTTC.

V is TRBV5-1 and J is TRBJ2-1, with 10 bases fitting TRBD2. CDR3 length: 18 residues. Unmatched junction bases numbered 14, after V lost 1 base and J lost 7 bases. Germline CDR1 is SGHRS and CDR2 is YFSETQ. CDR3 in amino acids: CASSLPVLSGRAINEQFF. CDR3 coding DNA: TGCGCCAGCAGCTTGCCAGTCCTAAGCGGGAGGGCCATAAATGAGCAGTTCTTC.

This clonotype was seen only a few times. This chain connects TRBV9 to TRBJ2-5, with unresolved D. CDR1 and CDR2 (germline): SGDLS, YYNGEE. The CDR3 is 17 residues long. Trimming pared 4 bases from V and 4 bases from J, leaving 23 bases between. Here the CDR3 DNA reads TGTGCCAGCAGCCTACGTCAAAGTAGTAGAGGATTAGAGACCCAGTACTTC. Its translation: CASSLRQSSRGLETQYF. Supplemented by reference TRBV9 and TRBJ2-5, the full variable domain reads DSGVTQTPKHLITATGQRVTLRCSPRSGDLSVYWYQQSLDQGLQFLIQYYNGEERAKGNILERFSAQQFPDLHSELNLSSLELGDSALYFCASSLRQSSRGLETQYFGPGTRLLVL.

CDR3 loop: CSARDARGRRYTGELFF. DNA of the CDR3: TGCAGTGCTAGAGATGCACGAGGGAGGAGGTACACCGGGGAGCTGTTTTTT. This sequence joins TRBV20-1 and TRBJ2-2; possibly TRBD2 for D (6 bases). This CDR3 spans 17 amino acids. Germline CDR1 reads DFQATT; CDR2 reads SNEGSKA (reference sequence). V was pared by 0 bases and J by 3 bases, with 17 bases between.

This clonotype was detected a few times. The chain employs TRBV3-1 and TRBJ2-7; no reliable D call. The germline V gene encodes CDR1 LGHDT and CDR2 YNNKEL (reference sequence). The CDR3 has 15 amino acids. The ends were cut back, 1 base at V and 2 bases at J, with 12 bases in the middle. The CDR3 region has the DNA TGTGCCAGCAGCCAAGGACCGGAAGGGACCTACGAGCAGTACTTC. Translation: CASSQGPEGTYEQYF.

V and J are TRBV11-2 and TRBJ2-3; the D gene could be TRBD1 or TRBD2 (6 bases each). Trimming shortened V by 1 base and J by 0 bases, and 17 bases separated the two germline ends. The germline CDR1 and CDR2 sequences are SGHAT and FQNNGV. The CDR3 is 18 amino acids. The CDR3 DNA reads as TGTGCCAGCAGCTTAGGCCCTTACAGGGAGGTTAGCACAGATACGCAGTATTTT. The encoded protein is CASSLGPYREVSTDTQYF. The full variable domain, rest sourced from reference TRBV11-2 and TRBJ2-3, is EAGVAQSPRYKIIEKRQSVAFWCNPISGHATLYWYQQILGQGPKLLIQFQNNGVVDDSQLPKDRFSAERLKGVDSTLKIQPAKLEDSAVYLCASSLGPYREVSTDTQYFGPGTRLTVL.

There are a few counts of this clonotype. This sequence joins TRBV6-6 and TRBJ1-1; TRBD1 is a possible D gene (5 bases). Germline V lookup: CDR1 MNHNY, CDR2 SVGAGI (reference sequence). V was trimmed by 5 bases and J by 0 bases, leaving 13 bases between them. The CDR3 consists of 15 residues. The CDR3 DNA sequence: TGTGCCAGCAGTCCCCTAAGGGGACTGAACACTGAAGCTTTCTTT. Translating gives CASSPLRGLNTEAFF.

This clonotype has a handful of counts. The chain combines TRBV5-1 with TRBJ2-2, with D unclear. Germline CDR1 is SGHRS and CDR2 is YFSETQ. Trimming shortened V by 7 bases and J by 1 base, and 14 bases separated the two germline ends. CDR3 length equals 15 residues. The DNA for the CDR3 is TGCGCCAGCTGGCCGTCGACGGGGAACACCGGGGAGCTGTTTTTT. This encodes CASWPSTGNTGELFF.

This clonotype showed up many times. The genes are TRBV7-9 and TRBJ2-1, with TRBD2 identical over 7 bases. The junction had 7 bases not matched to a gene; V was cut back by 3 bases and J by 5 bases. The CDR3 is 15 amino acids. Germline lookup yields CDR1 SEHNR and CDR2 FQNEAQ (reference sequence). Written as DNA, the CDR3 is TGTGCCAGCAGCTTTAGGGCTAGCGGCAACAATGAGCAGTTCTTC. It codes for CASSFRASGNNEQFF. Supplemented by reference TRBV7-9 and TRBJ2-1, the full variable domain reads DTGVSQNPRHKITKRGQNVTFRCDPISEHNRLYWYRQTLGQGPEFLTYFQNEAQLEKSRLLSDRFSAERPKGSFSTLEIQRTEQGDSAMYLCASSFRASGNNEQFFGPGTRLTVL.

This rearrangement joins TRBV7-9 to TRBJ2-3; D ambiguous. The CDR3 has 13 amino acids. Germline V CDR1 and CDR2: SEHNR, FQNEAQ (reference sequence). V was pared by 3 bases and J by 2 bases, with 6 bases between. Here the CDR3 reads CASSLDVTDTQYF. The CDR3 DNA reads TGTGCCAGCAGCTTGGACGTCACAGATACGCAGTATTTT. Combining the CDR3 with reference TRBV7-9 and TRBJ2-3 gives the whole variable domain DTGVSQNPRHKITKRGQNVTFRCDPISEHNRLYWYRQTLGQGPEFLTYFQNEAQLEKSRLLSDRFSAERPKGSFSTLEIQRTEQGDSAMYLCASSLDVTDTQYFGPGTRLTVL.

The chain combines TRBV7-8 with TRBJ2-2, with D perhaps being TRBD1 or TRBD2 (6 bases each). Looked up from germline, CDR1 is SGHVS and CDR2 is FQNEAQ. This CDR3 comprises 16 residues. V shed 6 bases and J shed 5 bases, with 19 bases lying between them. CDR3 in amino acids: CASRLGGPSWTGELFF. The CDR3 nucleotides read TGTGCCAGCAGGTTGGGGGGCCCTTCGTGGACCGGGGAGCTGTTTTTT.

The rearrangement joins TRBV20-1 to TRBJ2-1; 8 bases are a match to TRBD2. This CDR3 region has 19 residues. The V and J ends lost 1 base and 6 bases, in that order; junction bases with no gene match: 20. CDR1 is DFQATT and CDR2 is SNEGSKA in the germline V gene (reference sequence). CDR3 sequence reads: CSARVGPVERERRGNEQFF. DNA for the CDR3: TGCAGTGCTAGAGTAGGCCCGGTGGAGCGGGAGAGACGGGGCAATGAGCAGTTCTTC.

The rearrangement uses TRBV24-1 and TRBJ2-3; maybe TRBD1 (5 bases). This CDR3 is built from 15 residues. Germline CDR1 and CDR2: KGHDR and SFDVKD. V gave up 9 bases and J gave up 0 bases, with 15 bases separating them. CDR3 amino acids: CATQTARTSTDTQYF. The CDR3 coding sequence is TGTGCCACCCAGACAGCGCGAACTAGCACAGATACGCAGTATTTT.

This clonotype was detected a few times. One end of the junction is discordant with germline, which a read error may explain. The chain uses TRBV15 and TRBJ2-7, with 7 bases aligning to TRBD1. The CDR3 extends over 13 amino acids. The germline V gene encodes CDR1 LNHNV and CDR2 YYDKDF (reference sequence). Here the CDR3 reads CATSKGQNYQQYF. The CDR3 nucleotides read TGTGCCACCAGCAAGGGACAGAACTACCAGCAGTACTTC.

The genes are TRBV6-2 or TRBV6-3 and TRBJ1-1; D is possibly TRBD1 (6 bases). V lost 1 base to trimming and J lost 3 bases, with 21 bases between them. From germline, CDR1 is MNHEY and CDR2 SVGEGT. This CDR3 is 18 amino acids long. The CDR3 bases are TGTGCCAGCAGTTACTGGAAGGGCAGGGGACATTGGGACACTGAAGCTTTCTTT. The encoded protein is CASSYWKGRGHWDTEAFF.

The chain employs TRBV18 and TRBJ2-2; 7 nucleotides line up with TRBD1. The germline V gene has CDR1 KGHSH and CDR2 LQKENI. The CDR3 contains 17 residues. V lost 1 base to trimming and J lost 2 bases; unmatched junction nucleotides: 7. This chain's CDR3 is CASSPLRGGGNTGELFF. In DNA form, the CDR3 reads TGTGCCAGCTCACCACTCCGAGGGGGCGGAAACACCGGGGAGCTGTTTTTT.

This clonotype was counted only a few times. The CDR3 spells CASSYGEATNSYEQYF. The CDR3 DNA is TGTGCCAGCAGTTACGGAGAAGCGACGAACTCCTACGAGCAGTACTTC. V and J are TRBV6-2 or TRBV6-3 and TRBJ2-7; D is unclear. V lost 2 bases, J lost 0 bases, and 14 bases lay in between. Germline values: CDR1 MNHEY, CDR2 SVGEGT. This CDR3 spans 16 amino acids.